The clone carrying this T cell receptor (beta chain) was detected ten times or more. Documented time point: persistent/refractory GD, antithyroid drugs over 5 years with positive TRAb. PBMC RNA was the source of the TCR library. Staff drew about 8.9 milliliters of peripheral blood into EDTA tubes. Germline CDR1 DFQATT, CDR2 SNEGSKA (reference sequence). V was trimmed by 5 bases and J by 4 bases, leaving 14 bases between them. This CDR3 spans 13 amino acids. Arm-PCR of CDR3 regions with iRepertoire HTBI primers generated TCR beta libraries. TCRdb used MiXCR to reprocess the multiplex PCR reads, holding one entry per CDR3 protein. The sample lists about 470,000 distinct CDR3 sequences, less than 25% occurring once. This entry is derived from a study of regulatory T cells in long-lasting Graves disease.

The input for sequencing was peripheral blood mononuclear cells (PBMCs), taken when the disease was refractory, from a patient treated with antithyroid drugs. This clonotype originated in a female donor with Graves disease. V is TRBV20-1 and J is TRBJ1-1; no firm D call. The chain's CDR3 is CSALRLGSTEAFF. As DNA, the CDR3 is TGCAGTGCTCTGAGGCTGGGGAGCACTGAAGCTTTCTTT.